Each of the 30 T cell receptor beta chains below was sequenced from the same sample in a study of tumor-infiltrating lymphocytes in primary liver carcinoma. A primer in the constant region served to generate TCR beta cDNA from approximately 500 ng of total RNA. ARM-PCR was slightly modified, and three nested multiplex PCR rounds with it gave rise to the TCR beta libraries. Two initial PCR rounds of roughly 10 cycles each paired TRBV1-TRBV30 forward primers with a C-beta reverse primer. One entry per CDR3 protein, called by TCRdb with MiXCR from the multiplex PCR reads. The table shows some 120,000 distinct CDR3 sequences, with 60% to 75% occurring only once. Scientists recovered RNA and DNA together from approximately 20-30 mg of unsorted bulk tissue. The sequencing input was liver tumor tissue from sampling region 3. The sample's subset: tumor region T3, left-lateral pole. All receptors derive from a woman aged 55-69 years with primary liver carcinoma and hepatitis B virus infection.

Note on this clonotype: A much larger clone sits a single nucleotide away, making a read error possible. The CDR3 nucleotides are TGCGCCAGCAGCTCAGATTCCTACGAGCAGTACTTC. It encodes CASSSDSYEQYF. V and J are TRBV10-1 and TRBJ2-7; D gene ambiguous. The CDR3 is 12 residues long. The germline gives CDR1 WNHNN, CDR2 SYGVQD (reference sequence). The V end was cut by 6 bases, the J end by 1 base, with 7 bases between.

The sample holds many counts of this clonotype. The CDR3 DNA reads TGTGCCAGCAGTGAATTCAGGGAGAATCAGCCCCAGCATTTT. Translated, it gives CASSEFRENQPQHF. This sequence joins TRBV6-1 and TRBJ1-5, with a tentative D call TRBD1 (5 bases). The length of the CDR3 is 14 residues. The germline CDR1 and CDR2 sequences are MNHNS and SASEGT. V was shortened by 2 bases and J by 4 bases, with 9 bases between the two germline ends.

The sample holds one count of this clonotype. Because the CDR3 is missing its conserved closing phenylalanine or tryptophan, this is likely a read error. The rearrangement joins TRBV4-2 to TRBJ2-1, with TRBD2 matching over 9 bases. The CDR3 totals 17 residues. J gave up 6 bases and V 0 bases, and 9 bases lay outside the gene matches. Germline CDR1 reads LGHNA; CDR2 reads YNFKEQ. CDR3 in DNA: TGTGCCAGCAGCCAAGAAGCAAGGCGGGAGGGGTCCAATGAGCAGTTCTTA. Translated: CASSQEARREGSNEQFL.

The gene calls are TRBV2 and TRBJ2-6; tentatively, D is TRBD1 (5 bases). Germline V gene sequence: CDR1 SNHLY, CDR2 FYNNEI. This CDR3 has 14 residues. V was cut by 8 bases and J by 2 bases, with 10 bases left in between. CDR3 region: CASADRPGANVLTF. The CDR3 DNA is TGTGCCAGCGCTGACAGACCTGGGGCCAACGTCCTGACTTTC.

In the case of this clonotype: Mismatch with germline at one junction end may stem from a read error. V is TRBV12-3 or TRBV12-4 and J is TRBJ1-2; tentative D call: TRBD1 (5 bases). The CDR3 loop spans 15 amino acids. CDR3 sequence (DNA): TGTGCCAACAGTCTGGGGCAGATAACGTACTATGGCTACACCTTC. It is translated as CANSLGQITYYGYTF.

Points on this clonotype: Germline and junction disagree at one end, which may indicate a read error. V and J are TRBV11-2 and TRBJ2-3; the D is unclear. The CDR3 totals 13 residues. CDR1 and CDR2 (germline): SGHAT, FQNNGV. CDR3 in DNA: TGTGTCAGCAGCACCCTGGTTGCAGATACGCAGTGTTTT. It translates to CVSSTLVADTQCF.

The gene calls are TRBV11-2 and TRBJ2-7, with D hard to call. The ends were cut back, 1 base at V and 5 bases at J, with 15 bases in the middle. Germline V gene sequence: CDR1 SGHAT, CDR2 FQNNGV. The CDR3 has 15 residues. CDR3: CASSLGWWQVHEQYF. Written as DNA, the CDR3 is TGTGCCAGCAGCTTAGGATGGTGGCAAGTCCACGAGCAGTACTTC.

Only a few counts were recorded for this clonotype. The J gene is TRBJ1-5, the V gene TRBV7-3; TRBD1 is a possible D gene (6 bases). The germline V and J ends were trimmed by 5 bases and 6 bases, with 14 bases remaining between them. Germline V gene data show CDR1 as SGHTA and CDR2 as FQGTGA. This CDR3 region has 14 residues. The CDR3: CASSQGGQGQPQHF. For the CDR3, the DNA is TGTGCCAGCAGCCAAGGGGGGCAGGGTCAGCCCCAGCATTTT.

A word on this clonotype: A much larger clonotype is one base distant, so this may be a read error. The chain employs TRBV12-3 or TRBV12-4 and TRBJ2-3; 15 bases align to TRBD2. The CDR3 is made up of 15 amino acids. J was trimmed by 11 bases and V by 5 bases; bases with no gene match: 8. CDR3 residues: CASSRTSGRGYRQYF. The CDR3 DNA sequence: TGTGCCAGCAGTCGGACTAGCGGGAGGGGTTATAGGCAGTATTTT.

As regards this clonotype: With a much larger clone just one base away, this may be a read error. The chain couples TRBV7-8 to TRBJ2-3; 7 bases match TRBD1. The CDR3 covers 14 residues. Germline V gives CDR1 SGHVS, CDR2 FQNEAQ. Losses at the gene ends were 4 bases for V and 8 bases for J; bases not matched to a gene: 9. CDR3 region: CASSYEQGMGTQYF. The CDR3 DNA sequence: TGTGCCAGCAGCTATGAACAGGGGATGGGTACGCAGTATTTT. The whole variable domain, remainder taken from reference TRBV7-8 and TRBJ2-3, is GAGVSQSPRYKVAKRGQDVALRCDPISGHVSLFWYQQALGQGPEFLTYFQNEAQLDKSGLPSDRFFAERPEGSVSTLKIQRTQQEDSAVYLCASSYEQGMGTQYFGPGTRLTVL.

Of note for this clonotype: A read error may account for a junction end that differs from germline. The chain is built from TRBV11-2 and TRBJ1-2; D gene unclear. The CDR3 covers 15 residues. Germline V gene data show CDR1 as SGHAT and CDR2 as FQNNGV. The CDR3 protein is CAISSDPGAIYGYTF. In DNA, the CDR3 is TGTGCCATCAGCTCGGATCCGGGAGCAATCTATGGCTACACCTTC.

This chain connects TRBV20-1 to TRBJ2-1; D is unclear. V was trimmed by 2 bases and J by 3 bases, leaving 17 bases between them. There are 16 residues in the CDR3. CDR1 and CDR2 from the germline V gene are DFQATT and SNEGSKA (reference sequence). Here the CDR3 DNA reads TGCAGTGCTAGACCGGACCAATCTCGGAGCTACAATGAGCAGTTCTTC. It encodes CSARPDQSRSYNEQFF.

As regards this clonotype: This may arise from a read error, as a much more abundant clone is one base away. The CDR3 end shows no conserved phenylalanine or tryptophan, and so a read error is likely. The chain employs TRBV7-8 and TRBJ2-7; 11 bases map to TRBD1. The CDR3 totals 15 residues. With 5 bases clipped from V and 7 bases from J, the junction kept 10 bases outside the gene matches. Germline CDR1 is SGHVS and CDR2 is FQNEAQ. The chain's CDR3 is CASSVGQGAMGEQYI. For the CDR3, the DNA is TGTGCCAGCAGCGTAGGACAGGGGGCGATGGGGGAGCAGTACATC.

The chain combines TRBV5-6 with TRBJ2-7, with 7 bases identical to TRBD2. Germline CDR1 and CDR2: SGHDT and YYEEEE. With V trimmed by 2 bases and J by 3 bases, 8 bases remained unmatched. The CDR3 is 15 residues long. Written as DNA, the CDR3 is TGTGCCAGCAGCTTCCGGATAGCGGGCTTCTACGAGCAGTACTTC. It yields the protein CASSFRIAGFYEQYF. The complete variable domain, with remaining parts taken from reference TRBV5-6 and TRBJ2-7, reads DAGVTQSPTHLIKTRGQQVTLRCSPKSGHDTVSWYQQALGQGPQFIFQYYEEEERQRGNFPDRFSGHQFPNYSSELNVNALLLGDSALYLCASSFRIAGFYEQYFGPGTRLTVT.

This clonotype was detected only once. An end of the junction does not agree with germline; a read error may underlie this. The CDR3 region has the DNA TGTGCCAGCATGACCGGCAACCTGGGCACTGGAGCTTTCTTC. Its translation: CASMTGNLGTGAFF. The rearrangement uses TRBV28 and TRBJ1-1; the D is unclear. Per germline, CDR1 MDHEN and CDR2 SYDVKM. The CDR3 length is 14 residues. Using reference TRBV28 and TRBJ1-1 for the parts outside the CDR3, the full variable domain is DVKVTQSSRYLVKRTGEKVFLECVQDMDHENMFWYRQDPGLGLRLIYFSYDVKMKEKGDIPEGYSVSREKKERFSLILESASTNQTSMYLCASMTGNLGTGAFFGQGTRLTVV.

A remark on this clonotype: A much bigger clone sits one base away, suggesting this may be a read error. This chain connects TRBV7-8 to TRBJ2-1, with 7 bases identical to TRBD1. Germline CDR1 reads SGHVS; CDR2 reads FQNEAQ. This CDR3 has 14 residues. The CDR3 region has the DNA TGTGCCAGTCTAAGACAGGGTAGGCACAATAAGCAGTTCTTC. Residues: CASLRQGRHNKQFF.

This rearrangement joins TRBV29-1 to TRBJ1-1; D gene ambiguous. Germline-derived CDR1 and CDR2 are SQVTM and ANQGSEA. CDR3 size: 13 residues. CDR3 residues: CSAPTGTNAEAFF. The CDR3 nucleotides read TGCAGTGCTCCGACCGGAACGAACGCCGAAGCTTTCTTT.

In the case of this clonotype: Germline is not matched at one junction end, which may reflect a read error. The genes are TRBV5-1 and TRBJ2-7; D is possibly TRBD2 (6 bases). The CDR3 length is 14 residues. Germline CDR1 and CDR2: SGHRS and YFSETQ. CDR3 in DNA: TGCGCCAGCAGGTTGGGGGACTCCGCCTACGAGCAGTACTTC. Protein sequence: CASRLGDSAYEQYF.

A word on this clonotype: At one end, the junction sequence differs from germline, possibly due to a read error. The CDR3 DNA reads TGTGCCTGCAGCCCAAGGTCAGGGTATCAGCCCCAGCATTTT. Translated, it gives CACSPRSGYQPQHF. V is TRBV11-3 and J is TRBJ1-5, with a weak D call TRBD1 (5 bases). From germline, CDR1 is SGHNT and CDR2 YENEEA. The CDR3 is 14 residues long.

Points on this clonotype: Germline is not matched at one junction end, which may reflect a read error. The gene calls are TRBV14 and TRBJ1-2; 7 bases are a match to TRBD1. This CDR3 has 15 residues. The germline V gene encodes CDR1 SGHDN and CDR2 FVKESK. CDR3 coding DNA: TGTGCCAGCAGCCAAGCCACAGGGGCTAACTATGGCTACAGATTC. It is translated as CASSQATGANYGYRF.

Turning to this clonotype: A much larger clone differs from this one at a single base, so this may be a read error. The V call is TRBV6-6, the J call TRBJ2-7, with TRBD2 identical over 8 bases. Germline V CDR1 and CDR2: MNHNY, SVGAGI (reference sequence). The CDR3 extends over 15 amino acids. The CDR3 coding sequence is TGTACCAGCAGTTACTCGACGGGGGGGAGATACGAGCAGTACTTC. Translation: CTSSYSTGGRYEQYF.

Note on this clonotype: This sequence may be a read error, since a much larger clone differs from it by one base. This chain uses TRBV28 with TRBJ2-1, with TRBD1 as a possible D gene (6 bases). This CDR3 has 16 amino acids. Germline CDR1 reads MDHEN; CDR2 reads SYDVKM. Trimming took off 3 bases at V and 6 bases at J, with 18 bases between the two ends. The CDR3 bases are TGTGCCAGCAGTTTCAGGGGTCGGGCGACGGCCAATGAGCAGTTCTTC. Protein sequence: CASSFRGRATANEQFF. Filled out from reference TRBV28 and TRBJ2-1, the complete variable domain reads DVKVTQSSRYLVKRTGEKVFLECVQDMDHENMFWYRQDPGLGLRLIYFSYDVKMKEKGDIPEGYSVSREKKERFSLILESASTNQTSMYLCASSFRGRATANEQFFGPGTRLTVL.

V gene TRBV4-2 combines with J gene TRBJ2-7; TRBD2 is a possible D gene (6 bases). V shed 7 bases and J shed 2 bases, with 21 bases lying between them. Germline assignment: CDR1 LGHNA and CDR2 YNFKEQ. The CDR3 is 16 amino acids. The CDR3 here is CASNQSQREATYEQYF. Written as DNA, the CDR3 is TGTGCCAGCAATCAGTCCCAGAGGGAGGCTACCTACGAGCAGTACTTC.

A remark on this clonotype: One junction end disagrees with the germline gene, perhaps due to a read error. The V call is TRBV12-3 or TRBV12-4, the J call TRBJ2-5; D perhaps matches TRBD1 (5 bases). The CDR3 loop spans 14 amino acids. The CDR3 bases are TGTGCCAGCAAGGCCCTCAGGGAAGAAGAGACCCAGTATTTC. It yields the protein CASKALREEETQYF.

Regarding this clonotype: One end of the junction is discordant with germline, which a read error may explain. The rearrangement joins TRBV30 to TRBJ2-1, with 7 bases aligning to TRBD2. CDR3 length: 14 amino acids. Germline V CDR1 and CDR2: GTSNPN, SVGIG (reference sequence). CDR3 nucleotides: TGTGCCTGGAGTTTTGGGAGGGCCTACGATGAGCAGTTCTTC. The encoded protein is CAWSFGRAYDEQFF.

This clonotype was seen at least ten times. J is TRBJ2-1 and V is TRBV5-4; 7 bases line up with TRBD1. The CDR3 has 15 residues. The V segment lost 0 bases and the J segment 7 bases; nucleotides outside the gene matches: 7. The germline CDR1 and CDR2 sequences are SGHNT and YYREEE (reference sequence). The CDR3 sequence: CASSLEGAKWNEQFF. In DNA, the CDR3 is TGTGCCAGCAGCTTGGAGGGGGCTAAGTGGAATGAGCAGTTCTTC. The whole variable domain, remainder taken from reference TRBV5-4 and TRBJ2-1, is ETGVTQSPTHLIKTRGQQVTLRCSSQSGHNTVSWYQQALGQGPQFIFQYYREEENGRGNFPPRFSGLQFPNYSSELNVNALELDDSALYLCASSLEGAKWNEQFFGPGTRLTVL.

Concerning this clonotype: This may be a read error, as it is one base from a much larger clone. This chain joins TRBV6-5 and TRBJ2-3; TRBD2 matches at 10 bases. Losses at the gene ends were 4 bases for V and 4 bases for J; bases not matched to a gene: 8. The CDR3 runs 16 residues. Germline-derived CDR1 and CDR2 are MNHEY and SVGAGI. The CDR3 region is CASSCAASGRADTQYF. CDR3 nucleotides: TGTGCCAGCAGTTGCGCGGCTAGCGGGAGAGCAGATACGCAGTATTTT.

Turning to this clonotype: It may be a read error: a sequence one base away is much more abundant. The gene calls are TRBV6-2 or TRBV6-3 and TRBJ2-7, with D perhaps TRBD1 (6 bases). The CDR3 is 15 amino acids. The germline gives CDR1 MNHEY, CDR2 SVGEGT. This CDR3 reads CASSTPGTTLYGQYF. CDR3 coding DNA: TGTGCCAGCAGTACCCCCGGGACAACTCTTTACGGGCAGTACTTC.

The chain links TRBV28 to TRBJ2-3, with D possibly matching TRBD2 (6 bases). Trimming removed 7 bases at V and 4 bases at J, with 15 bases between. CDR3 size: 14 residues. Germline values: CDR1 MDHEN, CDR2 SYDVKM. CDR3 DNA: TGTGCCAGCACGGGGAGGCCGGGGGCAGATACGCAGTATTTT. Translation: CASTGRPGADTQYF. Full variable domain (missing parts from reference TRBV28 and TRBJ2-3): DVKVTQSSRYLVKRTGEKVFLECVQDMDHENMFWYRQDPGLGLRLIYFSYDVKMKEKGDIPEGYSVSREKKERFSLILESASTNQTSMYLCASTGRPGADTQYFGPGTRLTVL.

Notes on this clonotype: This may come from a read error, since a much larger clone is one base off. The chain joins TRBV10-3 to TRBJ2-3; D remains unclear. This CDR3 is 14 amino acids long. With 6 bases removed from V and 0 bases from J, the gap between germline ends came to 10 bases. The germline CDR1 and CDR2 sequences are ENHRY and SYGVKD. DNA for the CDR3: TGTGCCATCAGAGACCCAGCTAGCACAGATACGCAGTATTTT. It encodes CAIRDPASTDTQYF.